This entry lists 7 T cell receptor beta chains sequenced from one sample in a study of T cell responses to AZD1222 COVID-19 vaccine. TCRdb's table, derived via immunoSEQ multiplex PCR, lists solely in-frame clones and lacks some. The table lists 95,000 to 100,000 clones, about 88% of them singletons, with about 15% in the top ten. Sequenced material: peripheral blood, taken on day 0 of AZD1222 vaccination. These receptors were obtained from an adult in good health.

This clone occurred a few times. This chain uses TRBV3-1 (or the pseudogene TRBV3-2) with TRBJ1-6, with D uncertain. Trimming shortened V by 4 bases and J by 8 bases, and 6 bases separated the two germline ends. Germline CDR1 reads LGHDT; CDR2 reads YNNKEL (reference sequence). The CDR3 extends over 12 amino acids. The CDR3 bases are TGTGCCAGCAGCCTCCCCGATTCACCCCTCCACTTT. The encoded protein is CASSLPDSPLHF.

The chain combines TRBV27 with TRBJ1-4; D call uncertain. Looked up from germline, CDR1 is MNHEY and CDR2 is SMNVEV (reference sequence). This CDR3 has 15 amino acids. Trimming pared 0 bases from V and 0 bases from J, leaving 5 bases between. DNA of the CDR3: TGTGCCAGCAGTTTATCGGTAGCAACTAATGAAAAACTGTTTTTT. Translation gives CASSLSVATNEKLFF.

This chain connects TRBV5-4 to TRBJ1-2; 9 bases are shared with TRBD1. The CDR3 is 14 amino acids. In germline, CDR1 is SGHNT, CDR2 YYREEE (reference sequence). V shed 0 bases and J 6 bases; nucleotides not matched to a gene: 3. Written as DNA, the CDR3 is TGTGCCAGCAGCTTGGGACAGGGGGACGATGGCTACACCTTC. It codes for CASSLGQGDDGYTF. The variable domain in full, with the rest retrieved from reference TRBV5-4 and TRBJ1-2, is ETGVTQSPTHLIKTRGQQVTLRCSSQSGHNTVSWYQQALGQGPQFIFQYYREEENGRGNFPPRFSGLQFPNYSSELNVNALELDDSALYLCASSLGQGDDGYTFGSGTRLTVV.

This chain uses TRBV30 with TRBJ2-7; D unresolved. Trimming left V 3 bases short and J 0 bases short, with 3 bases between. The CDR3 has 11 residues. CDR1 is GTSNPN and CDR2 is SVGIG in the germline V gene (reference sequence). CDR3 coding DNA: TGTGCCTGGAGAGACTCCTACGAGCAGTACTTC. This translates into CAWRDSYEQYF.

The rearrangement links TRBV18 to TRBJ2-7, with 7 bases matching TRBD2. Germline CDR1 KGHSH, CDR2 LQKENI. V was pared by 6 bases and J by 3 bases, with 8 bases of the junction left unmatched. This CDR3 region has 14 residues. CDR3 region: CASSRQRGDYEQYF. As DNA, the CDR3 is TGTGCCAGCTCGCGTCAGCGGGGCGACTACGAGCAGTACTTC.

CDR3 amino acids: CATEGGRVTEAFF. Here the CDR3 DNA reads TGTGCCACCGAGGGGGGGAGAGTCACTGAAGCTTTCTTT. The chain recombines TRBV6-6 with TRBJ1-1, with a tentative D call TRBD1 (6 bases). Trimming took off 10 bases at V and 4 bases at J, with 16 bases between the two ends. The CDR3 length is 13 residues. Germline lookup yields CDR1 MNHNY and CDR2 SVGAGI (reference sequence).

There are a few counts of this clone. The chain recombines TRBV29-1 with TRBJ2-5; 12 nucleotides match TRBD2. Looked up from germline, CDR1 is SQVTM and CDR2 is ANQGSEA. This CDR3 comprises 17 residues. The V gene end was trimmed by 2 bases and the J gene end by 4 bases; junction bases not matched to a gene: 11. The CDR3 here is CSVEIGLAGGGGETQYF. The CDR3 nucleotides read TGCAGCGTTGAAATTGGTCTAGCGGGAGGGGGTGGAGAGACCCAGTACTTC.